This TCR beta chain was observed in a study of CD8 T cells in ankylosing spondylitis. Study-level points and caveats: Within matched ankylosing spondylitis synovial fluid, disease-linked clones were reportedly significantly enriched. Characteristic of ankylosing spondylitis blood, it appeared, was a TCR beta motif comprising roughly 8 highly homologous variants. Reactive arthritis synovial fluid and blood were previously reported to contain some motif variants.

The V gene's germline CDR1 is SGHAT and CDR2 FQDESV (reference sequence). The V and J ends lost 1 base and 0 bases, in that order; junction bases with no gene match: 8. The CDR3 has 18 residues. As concerns this clonotype: What it binds is unknown.

Quantitative barcoded 5'-RACE was used to prepare TCR beta libraries. TCRdb used MiXCR to reprocess the 5' RACE reads, holding one entry per CDR3 protein. The profile shows 130,000 or so distinct CDR3 sequences, 15% to 20% of them singletons. The sequence was obtained from a male donor with ankylosing spondylitis. Sequenced input: blood, either unsorted or a sorted T cell fraction (not recorded which). This rearrangement joins TRBV11-1 to TRBJ2-1, with 8 nucleotides matching TRBD2. CDR3 sequence (DNA): TGTGCCAGCAGCTTAGAGGGTCGCGGGAGGAGCTCCTACAATGAGCAGTTCTTC. The encoded protein is CASSLEGRGRSSYNEQFF. Using reference TRBV11-1 and TRBJ2-1 for the parts outside the CDR3, the full variable domain is EAEVAQSPRYKITEKSQAVAFWCDPISGHATLYWYRQILGQGPELLVQFQDESVVDDSQLPKDRFSAERLKGVDSTLKIQPAELGDSAMYLCASSLEGRGRSSYNEQFFGPGTRLTVL.